Reported below is one T cell receptor beta chain. Its target is unknown. This entry is derived from a study of OX40 agonist ivuxolimab in advanced cancers. The CDR3 is 13 amino acids. The germline V gene encodes CDR1 MGHDK and CDR2 SYGVNS. Trimming removed 6 bases from V and 3 bases from J, with 11 bases in between. Findings and caveats of the study: Specificity for antigen went undetermined in the expanded peripheral T cells. Part of the nonresponder group also had normalized T-cell clonal expansion that was low.

The repertoire was sequenced with immunoSEQ multiplex PCR; TCRdb's copy has only in-frame clones and lacks some. The sample carries tens of thousands of clones, 86% recorded once. This TCR was sampled from an adult with an advanced solid tumor such as melanoma, head and neck, liver or kidney cancer. The chain combines TRBV25-1 with TRBJ2-5; TRBD2 might be the D (5 bases). Sequences were derived from CD4+ or CD8+ T cells sorted from blood, sampled in a trial of the OX40 agonist ivuxolimab. The DNA for the CDR3 is TGTGCCAGCAGCCGGACTGGGGAAGAGACCCAGTACTTC. The encoded protein is CASSRTGEETQYF.